This section outlines one T cell receptor (beta chain) sequence together with its context. What this receptor recognizes is not known. The sample holds no much larger clone one base away, and base qualities are not on file. According to the study, the label for this sample's time point signals: 180 days after allo-HCT. Blood from recipients was drawn roughly 28 days before transplant, then again at days 30, 100 and 180 after transplant. Nuclei Lysis Solution was used to extract genomic DNA from fresh or cryopreserved unfractionated peripheral blood mononuclear cells. The germline V gene encodes CDR1 GTSNPN and CDR2 SVGIG (reference sequence). The junction shows trimming of 3 bases on V and 4 bases on J, plus 8 bases between the germline ends. Measured from the cysteine to the phenylalanine, the CDR3 is 12 residues long. Here the CDR3 DNA is all that survives: 36 bases in frame from base 1. This specimen comes from a study of T cell clonotyping in hematopoietic cell transplantation (TCRdb year 2021). In terms of the full investigation: The study collected 135 blood samples from approximately 40 consecutive transplant recipients and their related donors. Patient recruitment ran from late 2015 to January 2017, and follow-up continued until late 2020 or death.

The immunoSEQ assay, a bias-controlled multiplex PCR using V- and J-specific primers, was used to amplify TCR beta CDR3 regions from genomic DNA. A proprietary barcode and Illumina adapter sequences were added to the CDR3 amplicons in a second PCR step. An Illumina MiSeq instrument was used for sequencing of the CDR3 libraries. Concerning the study's data processing: Export and quality control were performed with immunoSEQ Analyzer 3.0, and downstream analyses were performed with R Bioconductor and Immunarch. Only productive rearrangements within the normalized downsampled data set were used in the calculation of repertoire metrics. In the normalized cohort, clonotypes with more than 5 templates were defined as pathologically expanded. The Inverse Simpson Index served as the measure of repertoire diversity. To capture all clonotypes, CMV-specificity analyses were performed on the non-normalized data set. This immuneACCESS table, as held by TCRdb, lists in-frame sequences with V and J called but not all clones. Of the missing ones, under half trace to an unresolved V gene in checked studies; the others have no known cause. The D gene and trimming were derived from the DNA, and the V and J assignments and clone size from that table. The sample records about 2,800 clones, under 90% of which are singletons. Around 28% of the sample is held by the ten biggest clonotypes.

General findings and caveats noted by the study authors: Donor and pretransplant recipient Inverse Simpson Index values predicted broader posttransplant TCR repertoire diversity. Recipient TCR diversity fell after transplant, with pathologically expanded clonotypes rising progressively from day 30 to day 180. Sample size was limited, and cells were not sorted, so CD4 and CD8 repertoire contributions could not be separated. Recipient repertoires showed only a small fraction of overlap with donor repertoires, and over 97% appeared de novo at the given depth.

The sequence links TRBV30 to TRBJ2-3; TRBD1 is possibly the D segment (6 matching bases). The clonotype originates from a female patient aged 35 to 55 who had an allogeneic stem cell transplant from a related donor, so T cells may come from the graft donor. Some clones in this sample may be carry-over from other donors' samples. The input for sequencing was PBMCs, taken 180 days after allogeneic stem cell transplant. The encoded CDR3 is CAWSRGPDTQYF. The DNA sequence reads TGTGCCTGGAGCAGGGGACCAGATACGCAGTATTTT.